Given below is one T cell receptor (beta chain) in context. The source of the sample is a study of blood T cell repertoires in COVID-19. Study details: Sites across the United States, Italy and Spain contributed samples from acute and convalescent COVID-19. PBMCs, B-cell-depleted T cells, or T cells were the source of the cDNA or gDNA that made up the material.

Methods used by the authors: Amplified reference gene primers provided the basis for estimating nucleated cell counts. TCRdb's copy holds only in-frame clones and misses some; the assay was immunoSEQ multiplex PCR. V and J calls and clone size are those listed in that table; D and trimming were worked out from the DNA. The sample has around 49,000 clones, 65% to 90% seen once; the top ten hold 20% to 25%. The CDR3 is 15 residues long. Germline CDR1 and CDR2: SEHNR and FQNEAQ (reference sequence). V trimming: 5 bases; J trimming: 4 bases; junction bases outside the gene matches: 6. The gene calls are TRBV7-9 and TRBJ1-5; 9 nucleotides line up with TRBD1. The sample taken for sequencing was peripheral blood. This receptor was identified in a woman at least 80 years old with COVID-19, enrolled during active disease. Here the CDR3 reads CASSAGQGVNQPQHF. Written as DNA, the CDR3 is TGTGCCAGCAGCGCGGGACAGGGTGTAAATCAGCCCCAGCATTTT.